This TCR beta chain is from a study of CD8 T cells in ankylosing spondylitis. Broader study findings: Blood from ankylosing spondylitis patients appeared to carry a characteristic roughly 8-variant TCR beta motif.

The table lists this clonotype with a few counts. Antigen unknown. From the 5' RACE reads, TCRdb called clonotypes with MiXCR, one entry per CDR3 protein. Among roughly 400,000 distinct CDR3 sequences listed, 20% to 25% were seen once. The sample taken for sequencing was blood, either unsorted or a sorted T cell fraction (not recorded which). This sequence originates from a male donor with ankylosing spondylitis.

The CDR3 DNA sequence: TGCAGCGTTGAAGAACAGGGGGACAATGAGCAGTTCTTC. Translating it yields CSVEEQGDNEQFF. The J gene is TRBJ2-1, the V gene TRBV29-1; TRBD1 matches at 8 bases. This CDR3 is 13 amino acids long. Trimming removed 0 bases from V and 5 bases from J; junction bases left unmatched: 0. CDR1 and CDR2 from the germline V gene are SQVTM and ANQGSEA.